These 25 T cell receptor beta chains were all obtained from the same sample, sequenced in a study of Graves' ophthalmopathy and Graves' hyperthyroidism. Amplification from RNA transcripts yielded the TCR beta CDR3 regions. Amplification began with first-round RT-PCR using HTBI primers, then second-round multiplex PCR was performed. TCRdb reprocessed the multiplex PCR reads with MiXCR, giving one entry per CDR3 protein. The repertoire holds 600,000 to 700,000 distinct CDR3 sequences, with over 40% as singletons. The sample consisted of peripheral blood. The receptors here all came from an adult man with Graves' ophthalmopathy.

The chain links TRBV10-3 to TRBJ2-3, with 9 nucleotides matching TRBD1. After removal of 7 bases from V and 3 bases from J, the junction contained 5 bases not matched to a gene. Germline CDR1 is ENHRY and CDR2 is SYGVKD. This CDR3 region has 14 residues. CDR3 region: CAINTGGETDTQYF. The CDR3, as DNA: TGTGCCATCAACACAGGGGGCGAAACAGATACGCAGTATTTT.

On this clonotype itself: Just one base apart from a much larger clone, this may be a read error. The chain recombines TRBV29-1 with TRBJ2-7; TRBD1 is a possible D gene (5 bases). In germline, CDR1 is SQVTM, CDR2 ANQGSEA. Trimming left V 6 bases short and J 2 bases short, with 14 bases between. This CDR3 has 13 residues. CDR3 nucleotides: TGCAGCGTCACCAGGACACTAACCTACGAGCAGTACTTC. It translates to CSVTRTLTYEQYF.

This clonotype was seen a single time. The chain carries TRBV12-5 and TRBJ2-7, with 7 bases aligning to TRBD2. The CDR3 has 14 residues. V was pared by 5 bases and J by 3 bases, with 7 bases of the junction left unmatched. Germline CDR1 LGHNT, CDR2 FRNRAP. CDR3 protein: CASGGPGLLYEQYF. The CDR3 DNA is TGTGCTAGTGGTGGCCCGGGACTACTCTACGAGCAGTACTTC.

This clonotype was detected many times. The chain uses TRBV7-6 and TRBJ2-2; D possibly corresponds to TRBD2 (7 bases). CDR1 and CDR2 from the germline V gene are SGHVS and FNYEAQ. This CDR3 comprises 17 residues. Trimming took 2 bases from V and 4 from J, leaving 17 bases between them. CDR3 amino acids: CASSLLRSGGVTGELFF. The CDR3 bases are TGTGCCAGCAGCTTACTTCGGTCGGGGGGCGTCACCGGGGAGCTGTTTTTT. The whole variable domain, remainder taken from reference TRBV7-6 and TRBJ2-2, is GAGVSQSPRYKVTKRGQDVALRCDPISGHVSLYWYRQALGQGPEFLTYFNYEAQQDKSGLPNDRFSAERPEGSISTLTIQRTEQRDSAMYRCASSLLRSGGVTGELFFGEGSRLTVL.

Ten or more counts support this clonotype. The genes are TRBV4-1 and TRBJ1-1; the D gene is possibly TRBD1 (5 bases). Trimming removed 4 bases at V and 7 bases at J, with 13 bases between. The CDR3 covers 13 residues. In germline, CDR1 is MGHRA, CDR2 YSYEKL. The CDR3 is CASSPRGRDEAFF. In DNA, the CDR3 is TGCGCCAGCAGCCCGAGGGGCAGGGATGAAGCTTTCTTT.

The sample holds many counts of this clonotype. J is TRBJ2-6 and V is TRBV19; D perhaps matches TRBD1 (5 bases). This CDR3 is built from 15 residues. The germline CDR1 and CDR2 sequences are LNHDA and SQIVND (reference sequence). Trimming removed 7 bases at V and 3 bases at J, with 13 bases between. The CDR3 DNA is TGTGCCAGTACCCCGACAGATTATGGGGCCAACGTCCTGACTTTC. Its protein product is CASTPTDYGANVLTF. Together with reference TRBV19 and TRBJ2-6, the CDR3 gives the full variable domain: DGGITQSPKYLFRKEGQNVTLSCEQNLNHDAMYWYRQDPGQGLRLIYYSQIVNDFQKGDIAEGYSVSREKKESFPLTVTSAQKNPTAFYLCASTPTDYGANVLTFGAGSRLTVL.

Worth noting for this clonotype: Given a much more abundant clone one base away, this may be a read error. The CDR3 does not end in the conserved phenylalanine or tryptophan, so this is likely a read error. The J gene is TRBJ2-5, the V gene TRBV6-6, with 9 nucleotides matching TRBD1. With 10 bases clipped from V and 5 bases from J, the junction kept 8 bases outside the gene matches. Germline CDR1 and CDR2: MNHNY and SVGAGI (reference sequence). The CDR3 length is 13 residues. The chain's CDR3 is CATEGQGGETQYL. The CDR3 DNA sequence: TGTGCCACCGAGGGACAGGGTGGGGAGACCCAGTACCTC.

V and J are TRBV25-1 and TRBJ2-7; 16 bases line up with TRBD2. The CDR3 extends over 15 amino acids. Germline CDR1 is MGHDK and CDR2 is SYGVNS. V lost 11 bases and J lost 5; bases outside the gene matches: 9. CDR3 in DNA: TGTGCCGCCGGGACTAGCGGGAGGGCCGGAAACGAGCAGTACTTC. Residues: CAAGTSGRAGNEQYF.

This clonotype showed up just a few times. One end of the junction fails to match germline, which may point to a read error. J is TRBJ2-5 and V is TRBV19, with D possibly matching TRBD1 (7 bases). The CDR3 is made up of 14 amino acids. Per the germline V gene, CDR1 is LNHDA and CDR2 is SQIVND (reference sequence). In nucleotides, the CDR3 is TGTGCCAGTACCTTAAGTCAGGGGGGAGAGGCCCAGTACTTC. This gives the protein CASTLSQGGEAQYF.

This chain links TRBV25-1 with TRBJ1-2, with TRBD1 matching 9 bases. Germline V gene data show CDR1 as MGHDK and CDR2 as SYGVNS. CDR3 length: 14 residues. J gave up 10 bases and V 6 bases, and 12 bases lay outside the gene matches. CDR3 bases: TGTGCCAGCAGCCGCGCCGGGACAGGGATTGACTACACCTTC. Amino acid sequence: CASSRAGTGIDYTF.

This clonotype came up many times. The chain has TRBV7-8 and TRBJ1-5; perhaps TRBD1 as D (6 bases). Germline loops: CDR1 SGHVS, CDR2 FQNEAQ. The CDR3 loop spans 15 amino acids. Trimming removed 5 bases from V and 4 bases from J, with 15 bases in between. The CDR3 nucleotides are TGTGCCAGCAGCCTTACACAGGGACGAAATCAGCCCCAGCATTTT. It codes for CASSLTQGRNQPQHF.

The chain couples TRBV24-1 to TRBJ2-5; TRBD1 might be the D (6 bases). The germline gives CDR1 KGHDR, CDR2 SFDVKD. The CDR3 totals 16 residues. V lost 2 bases and J 5 bases, leaving 17 bases between the germline ends. This CDR3 reads CATSDWGLDTGETQYF. The CDR3 DNA follows: TGTGCCACCAGTGATTGGGGGCTGGACACCGGGGAGACCCAGTACTTC.

The chain carries TRBV25-1 and TRBJ2-7; TRBD2 matches at 7 bases. V trimming: 5 bases; J trimming: 2 bases; junction bases outside the gene matches: 15. This CDR3 is 17 amino acids long. CDR1 MGHDK and CDR2 SYGVNS come from the germline V gene. The CDR3 is CASSPAGGGVGAYEQYF. Written as DNA, the CDR3 is TGTGCCAGCAGTCCAGCTGGGGGGGGAGTTGGAGCCTACGAGCAGTACTTC.

The rearrangement joins TRBV27 to TRBJ2-5, with 9 bases identical to TRBD1. CDR3 length equals 19 residues. CDR1 is MNHEY, CDR2 SMNVEV, per germline (reference sequence). The V gene end was trimmed by 6 bases and the J gene end by 5 bases; junction bases not matched to a gene: 22. In DNA, the CDR3 is TGTGCCAGCAGAAAAGGCTTTGGAAAGGGACAGGGCCACAGGGAGACCCAGTACTTC. Protein product: CASRKGFGKGQGHRETQYF.

The chain carries TRBV2 and TRBJ2-6; TRBD2 aligns across 9 bases. V lost 7 bases, J lost 0 bases, and 13 bases stayed unmatched. Per germline, CDR1 SNHLY and CDR2 FYNNEI. The CDR3 is 19 residues long. CDR3 coding DNA: TGTGCCAGCACCACGACGCGGGGGGGATATGGCTCTGGGGCCAACGTCCTGACTTTC. It yields the protein CASTTTRGGYGSGANVLTF.

This chain joins TRBV25-1 and TRBJ1-2, with TRBD1 as a possible D gene (6 bases). Germline assignment: CDR1 MGHDK and CDR2 SYGVNS. The CDR3 has 14 residues. Trimming took off 8 bases at V and 6 bases at J, with 19 bases between the two ends. The CDR3 here is CASLYLGGSHGYTF. As DNA, the CDR3 is TGTGCCAGCTTATATCTCGGGGGCAGTCATGGCTACACCTTC.

Details on this clonotype: This may arise from a read error, as a much more abundant clone is one base away. This rearrangement joins TRBV7-9 to TRBJ2-5; D perhaps matches TRBD1 (8 bases). V was shortened by 5 bases and J by 2 bases, with 21 bases between the two germline ends. This CDR3 region has 17 residues. Germline V CDR1 and CDR2: SEHNR, FQNEAQ (reference sequence). The CDR3: CASSPRGRTGRQETQYF. The CDR3 coding sequence is TGTGCCAGCAGCCCGCGGGGGCGGACAGGGAGGCAAGAGACCCAGTACTTC. Together with reference TRBV7-9 and TRBJ2-5, the CDR3 gives the full variable domain: DTGVSQNPRHKITKRGQNVTFRCDPISEHNRLYWYRQTLGQGPEFLTYFQNEAQLEKSRLLSDRFSAERPKGSFSTLEIQRTEQGDSAMYLCASSPRGRTGRQETQYFGPGTRLLVL.

This clonotype was recorded at least ten times. This chain joins TRBV7-9 and TRBJ1-2; the D gene is possibly TRBD1 (5 bases). The CDR3 extends over 14 amino acids. V lost 7 bases and J lost 2, with 14 bases in between. Germline values: CDR1 SEHNR, CDR2 FQNEAQ (reference sequence). The CDR3 here is CASTLGGMNYGYTF. CDR3 in DNA: TGTGCCAGCACCTTGGGGGGTATGAACTATGGCTACACCTTC.

This chain connects TRBV25-1 to TRBJ2-2; D is undetermined. Per the germline V gene, CDR1 is MGHDK and CDR2 is SYGVNS. V was pared by 2 bases and J by 3 bases, with 4 bases between. CDR3 length: 13 residues. CDR3 DNA sequence: TGTGCCAGCAGTGAAGGAGACACCGGGGAGCTGTTTTTT. It yields the protein CASSEGDTGELFF. The variable domain in full, completed from reference TRBV25-1 and TRBJ2-2, reads EADIYQTPRYLVIGTGKKITLECSQTMGHDKMYWYQQDPGMELHLIHYSYGVNSTEKGDLSSESTVSRIRTEHFPLTLESARPSHTSQYLCASSEGDTGELFFGEGSRLTVL.

The chain couples TRBV9 to TRBJ1-1; D call uncertain. The length of the CDR3 is 14 residues. Trimming removed 0 bases from V and 0 bases from J, with 6 bases in between. Germline lookup yields CDR1 SGDLS and CDR2 YYNGEE. The CDR3 DNA sequence: TGTGCCAGCAGCGTAGTACAGATGAACACTGAAGCTTTCTTT. Translated: CASSVVQMNTEAFF.

The chain uses TRBV20-1 and TRBJ1-2; the D is unclear. Germline V gives CDR1 DFQATT, CDR2 SNEGSKA (reference sequence). The CDR3 is made up of 17 amino acids. V lost 0 bases, J lost 0 bases, and 17 bases lay in between. As DNA, the CDR3 is TGCAGTGCTAGAGATTTCGAACGGTCTGAGTCTAACTATGGCTACACCTTC. Encoded protein: CSARDFERSESNYGYTF.

The rearrangement links TRBV20-1 to TRBJ2-6, with a tentative D call TRBD1 (6 bases). Trimming cost V 5 bases and J 5 bases, with 7 bases left between them. The CDR3 runs 12 residues. Germline CDR1 DFQATT, CDR2 SNEGSKA (reference sequence). The CDR3 sequence is CSAWDRANVLTF. In DNA, the CDR3 is TGCAGTGCTTGGGACAGGGCCAACGTCCTGACTTTC.

In this sample, this clonotype turned up many times. The V call is TRBV10-3, the J call TRBJ2-5; TRBD2 aligns across 9 bases. V trimming: 10 bases; J trimming: 5 bases; junction bases outside the gene matches: 11. The CDR3 loop spans 14 amino acids. CDR1 is ENHRY, CDR2 SYGVKD, per germline. The CDR3 DNA reads TGTGCCAGTGAAAGGACTAGCGCTGGGGAGACCCAGTACTTC. Translated: CASERTSAGETQYF.

The chain combines TRBV12-3 or TRBV12-4 with TRBJ1-5; possibly TRBD1 for D (5 bases). This CDR3 has 16 residues. V lost 4 bases to trimming and J lost 11 bases, with 24 bases between them. The CDR3: CASSWSGLAGDETQHF. CDR3 nucleotide sequence: TGTGCCAGCAGTTGGTCGGGACTAGCGGGAGACGAGACCCAGCATTTT.

J is TRBJ2-6 and V is TRBV27, with D hard to call. The V end was cut by 7 bases, the J end by 0 bases, with 4 bases between. The CDR3 consists of 13 residues. Per the germline V gene, CDR1 is MNHEY and CDR2 is SMNVEV (reference sequence). CDR3 sequence: CASNFSGANVLTF. The CDR3 DNA follows: TGTGCCAGCAATTTCTCTGGGGCCAACGTCCTGACTTTC. Combining the CDR3 with reference TRBV27 and TRBJ2-6 gives the whole variable domain EAQVTQNPRYLITVTGKKLTVTCSQNMNHEYMSWYRQDPGLGLRQIYYSMNVEVTDKGDVPEGYKVSRKEKRNFPLILESPSPNQTSLYFCASNFSGANVLTFGAGSRLTVL.